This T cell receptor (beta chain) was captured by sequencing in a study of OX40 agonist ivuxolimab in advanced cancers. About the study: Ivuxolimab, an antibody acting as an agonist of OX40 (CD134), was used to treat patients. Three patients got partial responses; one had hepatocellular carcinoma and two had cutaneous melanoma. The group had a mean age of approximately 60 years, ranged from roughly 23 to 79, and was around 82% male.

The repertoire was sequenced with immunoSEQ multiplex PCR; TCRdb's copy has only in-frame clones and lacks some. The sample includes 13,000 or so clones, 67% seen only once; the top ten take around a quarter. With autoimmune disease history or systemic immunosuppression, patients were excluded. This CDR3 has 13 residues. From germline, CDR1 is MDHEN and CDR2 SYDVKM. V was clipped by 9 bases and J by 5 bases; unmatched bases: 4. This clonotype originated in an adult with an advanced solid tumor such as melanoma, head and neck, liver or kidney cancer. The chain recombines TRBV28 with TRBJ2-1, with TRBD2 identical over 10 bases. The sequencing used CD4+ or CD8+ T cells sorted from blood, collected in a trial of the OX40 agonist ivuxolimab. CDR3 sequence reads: CASRGLANNEQFF. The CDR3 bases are TGTGCCAGTCGGGGACTAGCGAACAATGAGCAGTTCTTC.